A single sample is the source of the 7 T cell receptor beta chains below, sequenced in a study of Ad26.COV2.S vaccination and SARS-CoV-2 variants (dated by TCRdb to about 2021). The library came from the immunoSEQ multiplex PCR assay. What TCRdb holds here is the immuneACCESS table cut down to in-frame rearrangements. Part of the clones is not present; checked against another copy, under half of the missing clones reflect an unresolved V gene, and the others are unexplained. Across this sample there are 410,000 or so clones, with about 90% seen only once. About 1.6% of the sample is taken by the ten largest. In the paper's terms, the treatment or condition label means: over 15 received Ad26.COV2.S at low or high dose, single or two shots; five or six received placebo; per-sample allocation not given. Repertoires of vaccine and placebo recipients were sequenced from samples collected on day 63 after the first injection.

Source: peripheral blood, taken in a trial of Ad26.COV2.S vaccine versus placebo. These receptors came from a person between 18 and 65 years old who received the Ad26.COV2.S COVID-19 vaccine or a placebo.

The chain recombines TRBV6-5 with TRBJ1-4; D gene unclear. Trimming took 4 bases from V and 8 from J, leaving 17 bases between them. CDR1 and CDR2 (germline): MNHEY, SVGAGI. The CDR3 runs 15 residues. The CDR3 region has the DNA TGTGCCAGCAGTTGGAACTCCCCGGCGGGAGAAAAACTGTTTTTT. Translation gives CASSWNSPAGEKLFF.

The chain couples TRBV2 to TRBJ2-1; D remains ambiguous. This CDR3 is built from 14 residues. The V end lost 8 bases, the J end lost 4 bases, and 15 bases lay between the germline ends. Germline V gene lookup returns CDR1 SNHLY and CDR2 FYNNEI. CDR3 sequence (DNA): TGTGCCAGCCGGATTTCAAGAATTTACAATGAGCAGTTCTTC. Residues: CASRISRIYNEQFF. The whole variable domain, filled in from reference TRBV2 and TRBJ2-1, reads EPEVTQTPSHQVTQMGQEVILRCVPISNHLYFYWYRQILGQKVEFLVSFYNNEISEKSEIFDDQFSVERPDGSNFTLKIRSTKLEDSAMYFCASRISRIYNEQFFGPGTRLTVL.

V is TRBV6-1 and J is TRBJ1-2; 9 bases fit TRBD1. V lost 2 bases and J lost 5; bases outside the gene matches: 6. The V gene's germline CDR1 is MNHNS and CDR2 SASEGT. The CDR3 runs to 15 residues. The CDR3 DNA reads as TGTGCCAGCAGTGAAAGGGACAGGGTGGGGTATGGCTACACCTTC. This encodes CASSERDRVGYGYTF.

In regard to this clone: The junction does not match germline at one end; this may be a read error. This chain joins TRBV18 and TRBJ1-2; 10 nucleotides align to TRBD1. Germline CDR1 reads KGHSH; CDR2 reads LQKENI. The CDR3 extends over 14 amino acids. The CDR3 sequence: CATSDSGTGDGYTF. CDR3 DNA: TGTGCCACCTCAGATTCCGGGACAGGGGATGGCTACACCTTC.

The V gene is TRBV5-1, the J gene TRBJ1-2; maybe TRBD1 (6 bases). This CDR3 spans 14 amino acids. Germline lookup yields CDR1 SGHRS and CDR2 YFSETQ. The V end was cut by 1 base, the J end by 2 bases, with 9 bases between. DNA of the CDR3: TGCGCCAGCAGCTTGAGTACAGGGAACTATGGCTACACCTTC. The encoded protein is CASSLSTGNYGYTF.

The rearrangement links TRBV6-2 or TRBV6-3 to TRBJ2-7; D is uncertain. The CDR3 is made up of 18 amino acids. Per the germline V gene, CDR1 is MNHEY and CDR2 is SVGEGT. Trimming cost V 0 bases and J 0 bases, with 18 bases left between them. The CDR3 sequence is CASSYSLGIPRRSYEQYF. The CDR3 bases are TGTGCCAGCAGTTACTCTTTGGGGATTCCCCGCCGCTCCTACGAGCAGTACTTC.

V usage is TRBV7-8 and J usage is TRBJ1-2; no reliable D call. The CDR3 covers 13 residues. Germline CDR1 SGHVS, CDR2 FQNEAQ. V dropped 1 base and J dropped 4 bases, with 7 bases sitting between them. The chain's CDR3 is CASSLGPVYGYTF. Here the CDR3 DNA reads TGTGCCAGCAGCTTAGGACCCGTCTATGGCTACACCTTC.